This T cell receptor beta chain is drawn from a study of blood T cell repertoires in COVID-19. In the study overall: Both acute and convalescent COVID-19 samples were obtained from the United States, Italy and Spain.

Those enrolled in Seattle joined during active infection and were followed longitudinally afterward. Some clones are missing from TCRdb's copy, which holds only in-frame ones; the method was immunoSEQ multiplex PCR. The sample shows around 260,000 clones, around 82% of them seen only once. Trimming left V 5 bases short and J 4 bases short, with 17 bases between. The CDR3 is made up of 15 amino acids. Germline V gene data show CDR1 as MNHEY and CDR2 as SVGAGI. This sequence was found in a human donor with COVID-19, enrolled during active disease. The donor label of this sample is uncertain. The chain joins TRBV6-5 to TRBJ1-1, with D hard to call. Sequencing used peripheral blood. The CDR3 loop reads CASSTPRGKRTEAFF. Here the CDR3 DNA reads TGTGCCAGCAGTACCCCTAGAGGGAAACGCACTGAAGCTTTCTTT.